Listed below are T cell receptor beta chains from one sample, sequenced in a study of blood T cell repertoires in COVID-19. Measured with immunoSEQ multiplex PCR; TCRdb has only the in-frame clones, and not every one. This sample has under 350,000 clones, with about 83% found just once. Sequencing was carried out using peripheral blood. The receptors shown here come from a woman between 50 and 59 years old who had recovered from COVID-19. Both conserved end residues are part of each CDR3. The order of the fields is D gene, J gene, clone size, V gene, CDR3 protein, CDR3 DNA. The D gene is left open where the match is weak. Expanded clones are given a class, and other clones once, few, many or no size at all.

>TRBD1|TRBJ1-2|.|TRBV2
CASSEVGTGPSGYTF
TGTGCCAGCAGTGAAGTAGGGACAGGGCCCTCCGGCTACACCTTC
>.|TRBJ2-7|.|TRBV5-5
CASSPRASVSYEQYF
TGTGCCAGCAGCCCCCGGGCTAGCGTGTCCTACGAGCAGTACTTC
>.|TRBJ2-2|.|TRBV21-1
CDPTSGTPNTGELFF
TGTGACCCAACTAGCGGGACCCCGAACACCGGGGAGCTGTTTTTT
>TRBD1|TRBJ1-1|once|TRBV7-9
CASSLEGGTQTFF
TGTGCCAGCAGCTTAGAAGGGGGCACCCAAACTTTCTTT
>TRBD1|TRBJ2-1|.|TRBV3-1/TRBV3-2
CANGAGGGNEQFF
TGTGCCAACGGAGCAGGGGGTGGAAATGAGCAGTTCTTC
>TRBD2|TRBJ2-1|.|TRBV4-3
CASSQEIPGSGNYNEQFF
TGCGCCAGCAGCCAAGAAATCCCAGGGAGCGGGAACTACAATGAGCAGTTCTTC
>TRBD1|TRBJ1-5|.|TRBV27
CASGEAGQGYSNQPQHF
TGTGCCAGCGGGGAAGCAGGACAGGGCTATAGCAATCAGCCCCAGCATTTT
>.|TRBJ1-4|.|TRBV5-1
CASSPAIAEGEKLFF
TGCGCCAGCAGTCCCGCCATCGCCGAGGGTGAAAAACTGTTTTTT
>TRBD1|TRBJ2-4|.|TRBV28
CASSFGDRGLYF
TGTGCCAGCAGTTTTGGGGACAGGGGCTTGTACTTC
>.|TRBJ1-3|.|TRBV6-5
CASAAGQVTGNTIYF
TGTGCCAGCGCTGCAGGACAAGTAACTGGAAACACCATATATTTT
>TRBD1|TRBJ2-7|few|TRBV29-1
CSVKTGTGGSEQYF
TGCAGCGTGAAAACCGGGACAGGGGGGAGCGAGCAGTACTTC
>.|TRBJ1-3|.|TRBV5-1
CASSQTGTPSGNTIYF
TGCGCCAGCAGCCAGACCGGGACACCATCTGGAAACACCATATATTTT
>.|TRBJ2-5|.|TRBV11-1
CASSLARDSQETQYF
TGTGCCAGCAGCTTAGCTCGGGACTCCCAAGAGACCCAGTACTTC
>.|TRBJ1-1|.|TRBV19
CASSIAGLNTEAFF
TGTGCCAGTAGTATAGCCGGGTTGAACACTGAAGCTTTCTTT
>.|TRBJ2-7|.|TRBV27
CASSYGRDYEQYF
TGTGCCAGCAGTTATGGACGGGACTACGAGCAGTACTTC
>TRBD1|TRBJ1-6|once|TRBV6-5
CASSLDRGRNSPLHF
TGTGCCAGCAGTCTCGACAGGGGGCGGAATTCACCCCTCCACTTT
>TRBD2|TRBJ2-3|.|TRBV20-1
CSASRLAGVADTQYF
TGCAGTGCTAGTCGCTTAGCGGGAGTTGCCGATACGCAGTATTTT
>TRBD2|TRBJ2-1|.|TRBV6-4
CASSNTRLAGYNEQFF
TGTGCCAGCAGCAACACTCGACTAGCGGGGTACAATGAGCAGTTCTTC
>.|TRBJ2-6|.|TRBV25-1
CASRSSGANVLTF
TGTGCCAGCAGGAGCTCTGGGGCCAACGTCCTGACTTTC
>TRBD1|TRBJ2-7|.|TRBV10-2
CASRQGVDEQYF
TGCGCCAGCAGACAGGGGGTTGACGAGCAGTACTTC
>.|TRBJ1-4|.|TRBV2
CASSLQGNEKLFF
TGTGCCAGCAGTTTGCAGGGTAATGAAAAACTGTTTTTT
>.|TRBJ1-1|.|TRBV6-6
CASSYPGRGNTEAFF
TGTGCCAGCAGTTACCCGGGTAGGGGGAACACTGAAGCTTTCTTT
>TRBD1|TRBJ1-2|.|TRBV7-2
CASSLGTGPYGYTF
TGTGCCAGCAGCTTAGGGACAGGGCCATATGGCTACACCTTC
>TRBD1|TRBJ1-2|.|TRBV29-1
CSANAGQGLSYGYTF
TGCAGCGCCAACGCGGGACAGGGGTTATCCTATGGCTACACCTTC
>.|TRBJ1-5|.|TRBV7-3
CASSPADNQPQHF
TGTGCCAGCAGCCCCGCGGACAATCAGCCCCAGCATTTT
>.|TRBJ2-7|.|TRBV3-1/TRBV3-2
CASSAGLGDYEQYF
TGTGCCAGCAGCGCGGGGTTAGGAGACTACGAGCAGTACTTC
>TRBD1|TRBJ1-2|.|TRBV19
CASSTWTGVDGYTF
TGTGCCAGTAGTACCTGGACAGGGGTGGATGGCTACACCTTC
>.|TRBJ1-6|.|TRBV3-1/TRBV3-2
CASSREVLENSPLHF
TGTGCCAGCAGCCGTGAGGTTTTGGAGAATTCACCCCTCCACTTT
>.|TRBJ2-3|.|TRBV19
CASSMETRGADTQYF
TGTGCCAGTAGTATGGAGACTAGAGGGGCAGATACGCAGTATTTT
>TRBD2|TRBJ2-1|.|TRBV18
CASSPFDVGGTYNEQFF
TGTGCCAGCTCACCTTTTGATGTGGGGGGGACTTACAATGAGCAGTTCTTC
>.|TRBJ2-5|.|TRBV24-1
CATSDTGGPQETQYF
TGTGCCACCAGTGATACGGGGGGCCCACAAGAGACCCAGTACTTC
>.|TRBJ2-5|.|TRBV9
CASSPGLIQETQYF
TGTGCCAGCAGCCCGGGACTCATCCAAGAGACCCAGTACTTC
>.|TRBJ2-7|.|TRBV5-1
CASSLALDSYEQYF
TGCGCCAGCAGCTTAGCGCTCGACTCCTACGAGCAGTACTTC
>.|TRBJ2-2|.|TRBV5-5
CASSLGGTANTGELFF
TGTGCCAGCAGCTTAGGCGGGACAGCGAACACCGGGGAGCTGTTTTTT
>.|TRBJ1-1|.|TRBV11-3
CASSLPKQNTEAFF
TGTGCCAGCAGCTTACCGAAACAGAACACTGAAGCTTTCTTT
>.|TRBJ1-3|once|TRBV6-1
CASSEFGSSWNTIYF
TGTGCCAGCAGTGAATTCGGGTCCTCGTGGAACACCATATATTTT
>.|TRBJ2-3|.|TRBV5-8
CASRRDRQSTDTQYF
TGTGCCAGCAGGCGAGACAGGCAAAGCACAGATACGCAGTATTTT
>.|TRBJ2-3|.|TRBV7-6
CASSLASTDTQYF
TGTGCCAGCAGCTTGGCTAGCACAGATACGCAGTATTTT
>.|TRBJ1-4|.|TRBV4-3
CASSQDGATAATNEKLFF
TGCGCCAGCAGCCAAGACGGTGCGACAGCTGCAACTAATGAAAAACTGTTTTTT
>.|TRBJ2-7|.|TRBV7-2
CASSLGGQSYEQYF
TGTGCCAGCAGCTTAGGAGGGCAGTCCTACGAGCAGTACTTC
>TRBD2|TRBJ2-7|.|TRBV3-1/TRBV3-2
CASSQDYPAGGSPYEQYF
TGTGCCAGCAGCCAAGATTACCCCGCGGGGGGTTCCCCCTACGAGCAGTACTTC